This T cell receptor (beta chain) was recovered during a study of Ad26.COV2.S vaccination and SARS-CoV-2 variants. In the study overall: Administration of Ad26.COV2.S was intramuscular, either once or twice 56 days apart.

Study-wide results and limits: In TCR breadth and depth analyses, total T cell responses may have been underestimated.

Germline V CDR1 and CDR2: GTSNPN, SVGIG (reference sequence). V was shortened by 0 bases and J by 8 bases, with 10 bases between the two germline ends. This CDR3 has 13 residues. Profiling relied on immunoSEQ multiplex PCR, and the TCRdb table lists in-frame clones only, not all of them. The sample lists approximately 480,000 clones; 70% to 90% were seen once. About this clone: Its antigen remains unknown.

Treatment in this sample: around 19 received Ad26.COV2.S at low or high dose, single or two shots; several received placebo; per-sample allocation not given. After the first vaccine or placebo injection, samples were drawn on day 63. The sequenced sample was peripheral blood, obtained in a trial of Ad26.COV2.S vaccine versus placebo. This chain links TRBV30 with TRBJ1-4; unclear D gene. The sequence derives from a person aged 18-65 years who received the Ad26.COV2.S COVID-19 vaccine or a placebo. The DNA for the CDR3 is TGTGCCTGGAGTGTACCCGGGAGGGAAAAACTGTTTTTT. It is translated as CAWSVPGREKLFF.